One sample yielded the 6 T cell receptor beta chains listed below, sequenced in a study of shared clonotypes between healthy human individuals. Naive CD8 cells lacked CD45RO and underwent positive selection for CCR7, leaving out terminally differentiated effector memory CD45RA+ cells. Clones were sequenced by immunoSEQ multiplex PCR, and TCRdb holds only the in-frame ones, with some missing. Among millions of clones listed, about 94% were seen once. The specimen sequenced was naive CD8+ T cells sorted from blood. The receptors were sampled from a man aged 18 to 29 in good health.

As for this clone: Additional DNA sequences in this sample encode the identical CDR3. Here the CDR3 reads CASSVSGAGETQYF. For the CDR3, the DNA is TGTGCCAGCAGCGTATCCGGGGCCGGGGAGACCCAGTACTTC. The V gene is TRBV9, the J gene TRBJ2-5; the D call may be TRBD1 or TRBD2 (5 bases each). The CDR3 contains 14 residues. CDR1 SGDLS and CDR2 YYNGEE come from the germline V gene. The V and J ends lost 1 base and 5 bases respectively, with 12 bases between them.

CDR3 region: CSVVPEVAGVYEQFF. The DNA of the CDR3 is TGCAGCGTTGTTCCCGAGGTAGCGGGAGTCTATGAGCAGTTCTTC. The J gene is TRBJ2-1, the V gene TRBV29-1; 9 positions agree with TRBD2. J lost 8 bases, V lost 4 bases, and 12 bases had no gene match. Germline CDR1 and CDR2: SQVTM and ANQGSEA. The CDR3 runs to 15 residues.

The CDR3: CASSPPAGGYNEQFF. Here the CDR3 DNA reads TGTGCCAGCTCACCACCCGCGGGAGGGTACAATGAGCAGTTCTTC. The chain couples TRBV18 to TRBJ2-1; 9 bases agree with TRBD2. Germline loops: CDR1 KGHSH, CDR2 LQKENI. V dropped 0 bases and J dropped 4; count of bases not matched to a gene: 1. CDR3 size: 15 residues.

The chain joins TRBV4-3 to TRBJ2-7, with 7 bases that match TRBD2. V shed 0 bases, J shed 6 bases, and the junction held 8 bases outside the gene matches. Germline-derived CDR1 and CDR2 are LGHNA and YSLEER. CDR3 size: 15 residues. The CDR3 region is CASSQDSGSTGEQYF. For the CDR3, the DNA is TGCGCCAGCAGCCAAGATAGCGGGTCAACAGGCGAGCAGTACTTC.

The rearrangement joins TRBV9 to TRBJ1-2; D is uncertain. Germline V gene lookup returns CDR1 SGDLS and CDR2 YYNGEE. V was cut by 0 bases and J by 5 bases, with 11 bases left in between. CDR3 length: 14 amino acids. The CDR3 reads CASSVEVGIYGYTF. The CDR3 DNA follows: TGTGCCAGCAGCGTAGAGGTCGGGATATATGGCTACACCTTC.

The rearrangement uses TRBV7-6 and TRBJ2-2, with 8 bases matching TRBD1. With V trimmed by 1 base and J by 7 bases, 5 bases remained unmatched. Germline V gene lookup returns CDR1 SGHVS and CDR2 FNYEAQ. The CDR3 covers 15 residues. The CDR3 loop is CASSLVRGQDGELFF. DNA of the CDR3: TGTGCCAGCAGCTTAGTCAGGGGGCAAGACGGGGAGCTGTTTTTT.